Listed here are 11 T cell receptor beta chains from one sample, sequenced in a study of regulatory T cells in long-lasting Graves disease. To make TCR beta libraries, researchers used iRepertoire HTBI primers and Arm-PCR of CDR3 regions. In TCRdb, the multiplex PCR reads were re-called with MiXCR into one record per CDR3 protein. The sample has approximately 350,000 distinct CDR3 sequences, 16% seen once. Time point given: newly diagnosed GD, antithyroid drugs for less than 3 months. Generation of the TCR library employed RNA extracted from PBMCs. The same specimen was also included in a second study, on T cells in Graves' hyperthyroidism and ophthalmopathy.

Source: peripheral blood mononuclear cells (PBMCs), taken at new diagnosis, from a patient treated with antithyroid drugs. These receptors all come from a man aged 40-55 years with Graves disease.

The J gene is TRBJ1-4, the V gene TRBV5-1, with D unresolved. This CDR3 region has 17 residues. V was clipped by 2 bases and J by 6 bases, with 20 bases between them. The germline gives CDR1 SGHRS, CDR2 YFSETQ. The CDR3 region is CASSFGTQPRGDEKLFF. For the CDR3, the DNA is TGCGCCAGCAGCTTTGGAACCCAACCTCGGGGTGATGAAAAACTGTTTTTT.

CDR3 loop: CAISGGHPDMTGELFF. CDR3 nucleotide sequence: TGTGCCATCAGTGGGGGACACCCCGACATGACCGGGGAGCTGTTTTTT. This rearrangement joins TRBV10-3 to TRBJ2-2; tentative D call: TRBD1 (6 bases). V shed 4 bases and J shed 5 bases, with 17 bases lying between them. This CDR3 contains 16 residues. The germline gives CDR1 ENHRY, CDR2 SYGVKD.

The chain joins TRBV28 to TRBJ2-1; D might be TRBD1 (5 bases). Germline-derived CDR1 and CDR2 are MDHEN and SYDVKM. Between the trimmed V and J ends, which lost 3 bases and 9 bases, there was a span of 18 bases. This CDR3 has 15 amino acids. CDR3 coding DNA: TGTGCCAGCAGTTTGGTTGGAAAGACAGTCCCTGAGCAGTTCTTC. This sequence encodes CASSLVGKTVPEQFF.

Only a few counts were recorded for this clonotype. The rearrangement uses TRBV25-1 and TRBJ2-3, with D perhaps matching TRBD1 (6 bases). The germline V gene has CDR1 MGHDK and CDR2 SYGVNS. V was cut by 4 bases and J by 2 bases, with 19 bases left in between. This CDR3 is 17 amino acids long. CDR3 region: CASSAHTGSGDTDTQYF. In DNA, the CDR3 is TGTGCCAGCAGTGCTCACACAGGGTCCGGGGACACAGATACGCAGTATTTT.

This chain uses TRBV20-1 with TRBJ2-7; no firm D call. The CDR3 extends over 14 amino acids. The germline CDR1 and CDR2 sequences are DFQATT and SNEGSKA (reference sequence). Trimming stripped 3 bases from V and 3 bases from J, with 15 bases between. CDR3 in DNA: TGCAGTGCTAGCAGCGTCGGGCAGCTCTACGAGCAGTACTTC. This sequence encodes CSASSVGQLYEQYF.

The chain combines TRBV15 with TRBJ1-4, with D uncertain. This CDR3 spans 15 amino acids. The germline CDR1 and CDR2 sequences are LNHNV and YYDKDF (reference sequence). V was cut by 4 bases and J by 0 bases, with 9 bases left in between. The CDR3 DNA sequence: TGTGCCACCAGCAAACAGACTTCAACTAATGAAAAACTGTTTTTT. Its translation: CATSKQTSTNEKLFF.

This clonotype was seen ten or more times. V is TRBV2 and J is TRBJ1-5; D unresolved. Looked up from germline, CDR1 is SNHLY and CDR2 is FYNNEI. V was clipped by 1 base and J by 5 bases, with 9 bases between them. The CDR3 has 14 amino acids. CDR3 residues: CASSEVADHQPQHF. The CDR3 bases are TGTGCCAGCAGTGAAGTGGCGGATCATCAGCCCCAGCATTTT.

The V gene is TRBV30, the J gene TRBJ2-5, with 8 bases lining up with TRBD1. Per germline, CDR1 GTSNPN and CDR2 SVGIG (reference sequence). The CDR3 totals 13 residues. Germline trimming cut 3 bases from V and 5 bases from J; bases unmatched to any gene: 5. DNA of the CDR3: TGTGCCTGGAGGTGGACAGGGCGGGAGACCCAGTACTTC. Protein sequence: CAWRWTGRETQYF.

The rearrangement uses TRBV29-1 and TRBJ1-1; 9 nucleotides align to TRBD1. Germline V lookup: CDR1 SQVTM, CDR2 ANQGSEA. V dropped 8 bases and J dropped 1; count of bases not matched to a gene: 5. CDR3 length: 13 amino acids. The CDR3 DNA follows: TGCAGCTTCCGGACAGGGGCGAACACTGAAGCTTTCTTT. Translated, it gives CSFRTGANTEAFF.

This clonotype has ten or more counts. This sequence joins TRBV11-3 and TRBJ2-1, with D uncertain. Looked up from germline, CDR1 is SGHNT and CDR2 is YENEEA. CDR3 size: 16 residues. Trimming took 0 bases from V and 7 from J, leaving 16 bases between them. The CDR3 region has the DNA TGTGCCAGCAGCTTAGATGGGTCAGCCAGTGGTAATGAGCAGTTCTTC. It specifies CASSLDGSASGNEQFF.

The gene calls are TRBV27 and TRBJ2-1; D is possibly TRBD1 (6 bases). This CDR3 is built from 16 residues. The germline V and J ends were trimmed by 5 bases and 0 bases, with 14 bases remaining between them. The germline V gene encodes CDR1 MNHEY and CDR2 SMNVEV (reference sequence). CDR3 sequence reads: CASSGYGTTSYNEQFF. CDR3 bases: TGTGCCAGCAGTGGATACGGGACAACCTCCTACAATGAGCAGTTCTTC.